This T cell receptor (beta chain) is drawn from a study of cytomegalovirus exposure and HLA in healthy donors (dated by TCRdb to 2016 to 2017). A note on the overall study: According to an earlier analysis of 587 of the donors, 150 million to 200 million T cells yielded roughly 110 million unique TCR beta sequences and less than 300 Gb of sequence data. An early release covering just under 650 HLA-typed donors comprised about 290 gigabases of sequencing data and approximately 80 million unique TCR sequences. Of the 398 genotyped donors, 75% to 85% were placed in the genetic ancestry cluster associated with self-reported Caucasian donors. The study aimed to test whether cataloging public T cell receptors could reveal signatures of past pathogen exposure. The study profiled the T cell repertoires of hundreds of subjects by immunosequencing and related them to cytomegalovirus serostatus. In addition to the first cohort of around 670 subjects, a separate validation cohort of about 120 different subjects was used. The study combined high-throughput TCR immunosequencing, statistical association of individual TCRs with disease status, and machine learning to predict cytomegalovirus infection status. A later analysis re-analyzed previously published TCR beta repertoires from 600 to 850 donors and added high-resolution HLA genotyping to study TCR occurrence patterns. Rather than using new phenotypic data, the later analysis identified candidate immune exposures from TCR beta sequences and from how often those sequences occurred across donors. To decide whether each TCR beta V gene segment behaved as functional or pseudogenic, an earlier analysis of approximately 600 of the donors relied on high-throughput TCR beta sequencing. Alongside the repertoire data, information on donor age, sex, ethnicity and CMV serostatus was compiled. In a later genetic analysis, genome-wide SNP genotypes for about 65% of the roughly 700 donors were used, and that subset was treated as a discovery cohort. Every repertoire in the discovery cohort had been generated on one and the same sequencing platform. Class I and class II HLA loci were covered by the typing at four-digit resolution. Typing coverage differed by locus: A, B, C, DRB1 and DQB1 were typed in about 620-640 donors, DQA1 in about 510, DPA1 in some 570, and DPB1 in 450 to 490. Roughly 5 DR-DQ haplotypes were treated as single units for association and clustering because of strong linkage in the cohort. Among 398 genotyped donors of the cohort, an average of roughly 230,000 unique TCR beta nucleotide sequences was sequenced per donor, of which about 20% were non-productive.

Trimming costs V 1 base and J 3 bases, and their ends lie 12 bases apart. The CDR3 has 16 amino acids, counting the end cysteine and phenylalanine. The read is trimmed to its CDR3 DNA, 48 bases read in frame from base 1. Sequences SGHVS (CDR1) and FNYEAQ (CDR2) are obtained from the germline V gene. The cohort comprised some 700 healthy bone marrow donors. At the time of sampling, every cohort member was nominally healthy, though immune exposures that went unrecorded were likely present. The donor was CMV seronegative and belonged to the group of roughly 330 seronegative cohort members. A peripheral blood sample was provided by each donor, and peripheral blood mononuclear cells were used for TCR beta sequencing. Genomic DNA extraction from the blood cell samples was performed with the Qiagen DNeasy Blood Extraction Kit. Points the paper makes about the study in general: Some IMGT-functional V segments, including TRBV6-2 and TRBV6-3, could not be told apart with the 87-base-pair reads, so those segments were excluded. The sequencing pipeline was judged likely to have produced a cluster of highly shared sequence variants as a technical artifact. HLA typing was unavailable for some donors at each locus, so association tests used only the typed subset. A further reported finding was that TCR beta sequences accurately predicted the HLA-A and HLA-B alleles for most subjects in the first cohort. The only immune exposure information available for the cohort was CMV serostatus. In an earlier analysis of some 550 of the donors, most TCR beta V segments were observed in productive rearrangements about 87% or about 30% of the time, broadly matching IMGT annotations. In a later genetic analysis, fewer N-insertions in productive TCRs were reported among donors in an Asian-associated ancestry cluster than the 666-donor mean. Only TCR beta chains were sequenced in this cohort, and the absence of alpha or paired-chain data limited detectable features. Most TCR sequences were seen in very few donors, while some public TCRs were found in many individuals. In a later genetic analysis, a missense DCLRE1C variant was associated with V-gene and J-gene trimming of TCR beta chains, and the association was replicated in an independent cohort. At a false discovery rate of 0.05, a later analysis linked under 20,000 TCR beta sequences to specific HLA alleles. Presence/absence analyses assumed roughly uniform sequencing depth across donors, an assumption that may not hold. Fewer than 20 rarely observed V segments, including chromosome 9 orphons, were excluded from the earlier analysis of about 500 of the donors because counts were too low. The authors suggested that the approach could potentially be generalized to other disease states and immunological phenotypes. A later analysis reported that several top co-occurrence clusters appeared linked to parvovirus B19, influenza, CMV and Epstein-Barr virus. According to a later analysis, most CMV-associated TCR beta chains appeared to be HLA-restricted, and the HLA associations seemed to be driven largely by CMV exposure. Compared with equally common non-associated chains, HLA-associated TCR beta chains in a later analysis were more clonally expanded and had lower generation probabilities. Correlated functional status among segregating V segments might be attributable to linkage disequilibrium, but an unknown experimental factor could not be ruled out. When HLA alleles, especially DR and DQ, strongly co-occurred, attributing TCR associations to individual alleles was difficult. The classifier was reported to diagnose cytomegalovirus status with high specificity and sensitivity in both the original and validation cohorts. In a later analysis, the rate of TCR association differed among HLA loci, with DRB1 alleles having the most associated TCRs and HLA-C alleles having the fewest. A few of the identified cytomegalovirus-associated TCR beta chains were confirmed in vitro to be specific for cytomegalovirus antigens. A total of some 180 TCR beta chains were listed by the study as associated with cytomegalovirus.

Library creation used the immunoSEQ multiplex PCR assay. For the multiplex PCR, a mixture combining 60 forward primers for TCR Vbeta segments and 13 reverse primers for TCR Jbeta segments was used. Amplification of the CDR3 region of rearranged TCR beta genes was performed with a multiplex PCR assay on genomic DNA. The amplified TCR beta libraries were sequenced on the Illumina HiSeq System as 87-base-pair reads. Regarding the original processing steps: A later analysis tallied around 80 million unique TCR beta chains across the 666 repertoires, and some 10 million of those chains were shared by two or more donors. Raw reads were error-corrected and collapsed into unique sequences by a nearest-neighbor algorithm in which closely related sequences were merged to remove PCR and sequencing errors. CDR3 sequences were aligned to IMGT reference sequences to assign V, D and J gene segments. For a sequence to be retained, a match of at least six nucleotides was required to both a V gene segment and a J gene segment. A rearrangement was called productive if the CDR3 had no stop codons and remained in frame with V and J, and every other rearrangement was called non-productive. CDR3 was defined by IMGT convention, running from the second conserved V-encoded cysteine to the conserved J-encoded phenylalanine. Sequences without an unambiguous match to a single V gene segment were excluded from the earlier analysis of a few hundred of the donors. An earlier analysis of roughly 590 of the donors called V segments functional above 56.7% productive rearrangements and segregating when the between-donor standard deviation exceeded 5%. A statistical classification framework was developed to diagnose cytomegalovirus status using the catalog of TCR beta chain sequences. V and J gene assignment, in a later analysis, came from comparing TCR nucleotide sequences with IMGT/GENE-DB human TR gene sequences. The TCRdist pipeline was used in a later analysis to assign CDR3 sequences and most-parsimonious VDJ recombination scenarios. A later analysis defined each TCR beta chain by its CDR3 amino acid sequence plus V-gene family, and excluded reads lacking a unique V-gene family. As a way to deal with suspected cross-contamination and a sequencing artifact, a later analysis dropped hundreds of nucleotide sequences that were highly shared and had low generation probability. In a later analysis, a clonal expansion index was calculated for each public chain from normalized within-repertoire ranks of inferred template counts. In a later analysis, generation probabilities were computed using a VDJ recombination model fitted to out-of-frame rearrangements, and the results were checked against IGoR. A later analysis scored TCR-TCR, TCR-HLA and TCR-CMV co-occurrence with hypergeometric tests, applying a repertoire-size bias correction to TCR pairs. To estimate false discovery rates, a later analysis permuted the HLA or CMV assignments 20 times. In a later analysis, co-occurring TCRs were grouped with DBSCAN, and TCRdist sequence similarity was added when clustering was performed within HLA-allele-positive subsets. For co-occurrence clustering, repertoires with fewer than 30,000 or more than 120,000 public chains were excluded, along with roughly 5 repertoires with anomalous nucleotide sharing. In its TCRdb copy, this immuneACCESS table keeps in-frame sequences only and misses some clones. Where compared with another copy, unresolved V genes explain less than half of these, and the others have no known cause. V, J and clone size are taken as reported in that table, and D and trimming were inferred from the DNA itself. This sample lists fewer than 110,000 clones; 65% to 85% were detected once. About 2.3% of the sample rests with the top ten.

Turning to this clone: This clone's antigen is unknown. Base qualities are missing; no much larger clone stands one base away.

In this chain, TRBV7-6 is recombined with TRBJ2-2, with the D gene too uncertain to name. The receptor comes from a man aged 18 to 30 in good health and CMV-seronegative. Source material: PBMCs. For the CDR3, the sequence is CASSLGGDDYTGELFF. The DNA sequence is TGTGCCAGCAGCTTAGGTGGTGACGACTACACCGGGGAGCTGTTTTTT.